The 18 T cell receptor beta chains below all came from one sample that was sequenced in a study of blood T cell repertoires in COVID-19. This table comes from immunoSEQ multiplex PCR, and its TCRdb copy is limited to in-frame clones, with some not included. The sample records more than 300,000 clones, around 92% being singletons. Input material: peripheral blood. Receptors originate from a man aged 18 to 29 who had recovered from COVID-19.

The V call is TRBV4-2, the J call TRBJ2-2; D is unresolved. CDR1 is LGHNA, CDR2 YNFKEQ, per germline. The ends were cut back, 5 bases at V and 0 bases at J, with 13 bases in the middle. The CDR3 spans 16 residues. The CDR3 protein is CASSDPASANTGELFF. CDR3 sequence (DNA): TGTGCCAGCAGCGACCCGGCCAGCGCGAACACCGGGGAGCTGTTTTTT.

The chain is built from TRBV3-1 (or the pseudogene TRBV3-2) and TRBJ1-5, with 11 bases matching TRBD1. With 3 bases clipped from V and 0 bases from J, the junction kept 4 bases outside the gene matches. From germline, CDR1 is LGHDT and CDR2 YNNKEL (reference sequence). This CDR3 region has 17 residues. CDR3 sequence reads: CASSQGQGDYSNQPQHF. The DNA for the CDR3 is TGTGCCAGCAGCCAGGGACAGGGGGACTATAGCAATCAGCCCCAGCATTTT.

The genes are TRBV27 and TRBJ2-7; 9 nucleotides align to TRBD1. This CDR3 region has 15 residues. Germline V gene sequence: CDR1 MNHEY, CDR2 SMNVEV (reference sequence). Trimming took 3 bases from V and 2 from J; bases not matched to a gene: 5. Here the CDR3 DNA reads TGTGCCAGCAGTTTCACCGGGACAGGGACCTACGAGCAGTACTTC. It encodes CASSFTGTGTYEQYF.

Concerning this clone: The same CDR3 is also encoded by other DNA sequences in this sample. The rearrangement links TRBV7-9 to TRBJ2-1; TRBD2 might be the D (5 bases). With 5 bases removed from V and 0 bases from J, the gap between germline ends came to 11 bases. The germline V gene encodes CDR1 SEHNR and CDR2 FQNEAQ (reference sequence). The CDR3 spans 15 residues. The CDR3 nucleotides read TGTGCCAGCAGCCCGCGAGGGAGCTCCTACAATGAGCAGTTCTTC. This encodes CASSPRGSSYNEQFF.

This clone was detected only a few times. The chain links TRBV4-2 to TRBJ2-7; D is possibly TRBD2 (5 bases). Germline lookup yields CDR1 LGHNA and CDR2 YNFKEQ. V shed 4 bases and J shed 4 bases, with 20 bases lying between them. The CDR3 sequence is 16 residues long. In DNA form, the CDR3 reads TGTGCCAGCAGCCGCGATCCTGGTCCCGGAGGATACGAGCAGTACTTC. Translated, it gives CASSRDPGPGGYEQYF.

The rearrangement links TRBV5-1 to TRBJ1-1; D ambiguous. This CDR3 is 13 amino acids long. Germline CDR1 and CDR2: SGHRS and YFSETQ. The V and J ends lost 1 base and 0 bases respectively, with 4 bases between them. For the CDR3, the DNA is TGCGCCAGCAGCTTGCATCTGAACACTGAAGCTTTCTTT. As protein: CASSLHLNTEAFF.

This clone was counted a single time. The V call is TRBV29-1, the J call TRBJ2-7, with D possibly being TRBD1 (6 bases). CDR3 size: 12 residues. In germline, CDR1 is SQVTM, CDR2 ANQGSEA. Trimming shortened V by 5 bases and J by 4 bases, and 12 bases separated the two germline ends. CDR3 in amino acids: CSVWQGLYEQYF. The CDR3 coding sequence is TGCAGCGTTTGGCAGGGGTTGTACGAGCAGTACTTC.

The chain combines TRBV7-6 with TRBJ1-6; the D gene is possibly TRBD1 (6 bases). Trimming shortened V by 4 bases and J by 7 bases, and 14 bases separated the two germline ends. This CDR3 is built from 15 residues. CDR1 SGHVS and CDR2 FNYEAQ come from the germline V gene. In DNA, the CDR3 is TGTGCCAGCAGCTCCCACAGGGATGGAAATTCACCCCTCCACTTT. It translates to CASSSHRDGNSPLHF.

The chain combines TRBV19 with TRBJ2-7; D gene unclear. The CDR3 loop spans 14 amino acids. V dropped 3 bases and J dropped 5 bases, with 14 bases sitting between them. Per the germline V gene, CDR1 is LNHDA and CDR2 is SQIVND (reference sequence). Written as DNA, the CDR3 is TGTGCCAGTAGTATGAATGAGCTGATGGACGAGCAGTACTTC. Encoded protein: CASSMNELMDEQYF.

The rearrangement uses TRBV7-3 and TRBJ1-1; D perhaps matches TRBD1 (5 bases). V was pared by 8 bases and J by 5 bases, with 18 bases between. The CDR3 has 14 residues. Germline V gene lookup returns CDR1 SGHTA and CDR2 FQGTGA. In DNA form, the CDR3 reads TGTGCCAGCCCTACCGGAGGGAAGGGGACTGAAGCTTTCTTT. This sequence encodes CASPTGGKGTEAFF. The complete variable domain, with remaining parts taken from reference TRBV7-3 and TRBJ1-1, reads GAGVSQTPSNKVTEKGKYVELRCDPISGHTALYWYRQSLGQGPEFLIYFQGTGAADDSGLPNDRFFAVRPEGSVSTLKIQRTERGDSAVYLCASPTGGKGTEAFFGQGTRLTVV.

The chain employs TRBV5-1 and TRBJ2-1; 14 bases align to TRBD2. This CDR3 spans 14 amino acids. Unmatched junction bases numbered 3, after V lost 3 bases and J lost 10 bases. Germline CDR1 SGHRS, CDR2 YFSETQ. CDR3 nucleotide sequence: TGCGCCAGCAGCTGGGGACTAGCGGGAGAGGAGCAGTTCTTC. Translating gives CASSWGLAGEEQFF.

The J gene is TRBJ1-3, the V gene TRBV7-8, with unresolved D. This CDR3 is 15 amino acids long. Germline V lookup: CDR1 SGHVS, CDR2 FQNEAQ. V shed 0 bases and J shed 1 base, with 7 bases lying between them. Written as DNA, the CDR3 is TGTGCCAGCAGCTTAGCTAGCGGTTCTGGAAACACCATATATTTT. Protein sequence: CASSLASGSGNTIYF. Full variable domain (missing parts from reference TRBV7-8 and TRBJ1-3): GAGVSQSPRYKVAKRGQDVALRCDPISGHVSLFWYQQALGQGPEFLTYFQNEAQLDKSGLPSDRFFAERPEGSVSTLKIQRTQQEDSAVYLCASSLASGSGNTIYFGEGSWLTVV.

This clone was recorded only once. The V and J genes are TRBV15 and TRBJ2-7, with TRBD1 identical over 8 bases. From germline, CDR1 is LNHNV and CDR2 YYDKDF (reference sequence). V was clipped by 3 bases and J by 2 bases; unmatched bases: 9. CDR3 length equals 16 residues. For the CDR3, the DNA is TGTGCCACCAGCAGCGTCCCCGGGGACAGGCCCTACGAGCAGTACTTC. Translation gives CATSSVPGDRPYEQYF. The full variable domain, completed using reference TRBV15 and TRBJ2-7, is DAMVIQNPRYQVTQFGKPVTLSCSQTLNHNVMYWYQQKSSQAPKLLFHYYDKDFNNEADTPDNFQSRRPNTSFCFLDIRSPGLGDTAMYLCATSSVPGDRPYEQYFGPGTRLTVT.

The chain has TRBV15 and TRBJ2-1, with unresolved D. Germline V gives CDR1 LNHNV, CDR2 YYDKDF (reference sequence). CDR3 length: 12 amino acids. The V end lost 0 bases, the J end lost 10 bases, and 7 bases lay between the germline ends. The CDR3 bases are TGTGCCACCAGCAGAGACGGTCGGGAGCAGTTCTTC. It is translated as CATSRDGREQFF. Combining the CDR3 with reference TRBV15 and TRBJ2-1 gives the whole variable domain DAMVIQNPRYQVTQFGKPVTLSCSQTLNHNVMYWYQQKSSQAPKLLFHYYDKDFNNEADTPDNFQSRRPNTSFCFLDIRSPGLGDTAMYLCATSRDGREQFFGPGTRLTVL.

The chain carries TRBV15 and TRBJ2-3; TRBD2 agrees at 9 bases. Per the germline V gene, CDR1 is LNHNV and CDR2 is YYDKDF (reference sequence). V lost 5 bases, J lost 5 bases, and 8 bases stayed unmatched. This CDR3 is 15 amino acids long. CDR3 sequence: CATSLAGALGDTQYF. The CDR3 DNA sequence: TGTGCCACCAGCTTAGCGGGAGCGCTGGGAGATACGCAGTATTTT. Full variable domain (outside the CDR3, taken from reference TRBV15 and TRBJ2-3): DAMVIQNPRYQVTQFGKPVTLSCSQTLNHNVMYWYQQKSSQAPKLLFHYYDKDFNNEADTPDNFQSRRPNTSFCFLDIRSPGLGDTAMYLCATSLAGALGDTQYFGPGTRLTVL.

This chain connects TRBV7-2 to TRBJ2-6, with a possible D match to TRBD1 (6 bases). Germline CDR1 SGHTA, CDR2 FQGNSA. V lost 1 base and J 2 bases, leaving 12 bases between the germline ends. The CDR3 length is 17 residues. The CDR3 sequence: CASSLGGQTAGANVLTF. CDR3 DNA sequence: TGTGCCAGCAGCTTAGGAGGACAGACTGCTGGGGCCAACGTCCTGACTTTC.

The V and J genes are TRBV30 and TRBJ2-2; 8 bases are a match to TRBD1. This CDR3 region has 13 residues. Germline V gives CDR1 GTSNPN, CDR2 SVGIG (reference sequence). Germline trimming cut 2 bases from V and 6 bases from J; bases unmatched to any gene: 2. This CDR3 reads CAWSLTGAGELFF. In DNA, the CDR3 is TGTGCCTGGAGTTTGACAGGGGCCGGGGAGCTGTTTTTT.

V usage is TRBV20-1 and J usage is TRBJ2-7, with a weak D call TRBD1 (6 bases). Trimming cost V 3 bases and J 1 base, with 13 bases left between them. The germline V gene encodes CDR1 DFQATT and CDR2 SNEGSKA (reference sequence). This CDR3 contains 14 residues. DNA of the CDR3: TGCAGTGCTAGTTTGGGGGCATGGTCCTACGAGCAGTACTTC. Residues: CSASLGAWSYEQYF.